This TCR beta chain is from a study of T cell responses to AZD1222 COVID-19 vaccine (TCRdb year 2021). Describing the broader study: TCR sequencing was performed for some 250 trial participants, of whom 207 were given two doses of AZD1222 and around 26 were given two doses of MenACWY control vaccine. Trial participants were enrolled into age subgroups of 18-55, 56-69 and 70-plus years, which contained 148, 28 and 57 TCR-sequenced participants, respectively. Overall study results and their limits: Because no samples from the day 14 peak response were available, repertoires could be characterized only after the peak T cell response. Conclusions about previously exposed vaccinees were limited because only a handful of AZD1222 recipients were SARS-CoV-2 seropositive at baseline. Participants were mostly white British and included more females than males, and it was suggested by the authors that clonal diversity may have been underestimated. A significant rise in spike-specific TCR breadth and depth was observed after two AZD1222 doses relative to day 0 and relative to MenACWY recipients. Epitopes outside the regions mutated in the B.1.351 and B.1.1.7 variants were reportedly recognized by nearly half of the unique spike-specific TCRs. The 56-69-year group was small, and its depth increase did not reach significance, likely because of low power. The whole spike protein was spanned by vaccine-associated CD4 TCRs, and dominant responses were seen in regions 160-218 and 743-854.

About this clone: It has no known antigen specificity. The record has no base qualities; no much larger clone is one base away.

This specimen's time point label, per the study, means: about 28 days (+/-7) after the second vaccine dose. AZD1222 recipients with second doses at about 4 weeks or about 12 weeks were pooled, because spike-specific TCR depth and breadth did not differ between schedules. Vaccinee samples came from UK trials COV001 and COV002, including a single-blind randomized controlled phase 2/3 trial of AZD1222 (ChAdOx1 nCoV-19) in healthy adults. Trial participant PBMC samples were collected at day 0 and day 28 after the second dose for TCRbeta chain sequencing. The CDR3 regions of human TCRbeta chains were analyzed by immunosequencing. As for the original processing: Repertoire TCRs were checked for matches against a reference library of SARS-CoV-2-specific TCRs that had been generated using the MIRA antigen-specificity platform. Breadth was defined as the fraction of unique TCRs that were SARS-CoV-2-associated, and depth was defined as the fraction of total T cells that were SARS-CoV-2-associated. Using the MIRA data, every spike-specific TCR was mapped to the spike region that the TCR reacted to and assigned to either a CD4 or a CD8 class. Log10-transformed breadth and depth values were compared by one-way ANOVA with Sidak's multiple comparisons tests. The table comes from immuneACCESS by way of TCRdb, which keeps in-frame sequences with V and J called. Part of the clones is missing from these tables; in studies checked, under half for an unresolved V gene and the rest for unknown reasons. V, J and clone size are those of that table, while D and trimming were read from the DNA. In this sample the table shows 120,000 or so clones, roughly 92% of which occur a single time. The biggest ten clones account for 2.5% of the sample.

The TCR sequence derives from an adult who received the AZD1222 COVID-19 vaccine. The sequencing used peripheral blood, collected 28 days after the second AZD1222 dose.

The bases read TGTGCCACCCAGGCTGGAAACACCATATATTTT. This sequence encodes CATQAGNTIYF. Here the chain combines TRBV6-5 and TRBJ1-3, with the identity of the D gene unclear. The CDR3 covers 11 residues, taking in both the cysteine and the phenylalanine. Solely the CDR3 DNA is kept, with 33 bases framed from the first base. Taken from the germline V gene, the CDR1 and CDR2 loops are MNHEY and SVGAGI. Trimming removed 10 bases from V and 2 bases from J, leaving 6 bases between the germline ends.